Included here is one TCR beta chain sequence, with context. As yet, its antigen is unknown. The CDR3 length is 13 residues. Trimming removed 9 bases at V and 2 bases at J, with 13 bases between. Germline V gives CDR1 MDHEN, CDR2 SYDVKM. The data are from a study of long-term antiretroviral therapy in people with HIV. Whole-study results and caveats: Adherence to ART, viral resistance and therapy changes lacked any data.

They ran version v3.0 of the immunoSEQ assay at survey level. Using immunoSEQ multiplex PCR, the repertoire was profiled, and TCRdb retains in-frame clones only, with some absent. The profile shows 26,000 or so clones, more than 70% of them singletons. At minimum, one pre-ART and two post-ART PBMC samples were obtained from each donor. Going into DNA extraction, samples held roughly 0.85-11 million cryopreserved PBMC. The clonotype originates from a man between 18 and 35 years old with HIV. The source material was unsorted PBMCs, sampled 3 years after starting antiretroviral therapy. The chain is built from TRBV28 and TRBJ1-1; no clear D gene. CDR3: CASARAENTEAFF. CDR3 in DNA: TGTGCCAGTGCCCGGGCCGAAAACACTGAAGCTTTCTTT.